The 24 T cell receptor beta chains in this list originate from one sample, sequenced in a study of OX40 agonist ivuxolimab in advanced cancers. Here immunoSEQ multiplex PCR was the method, and the copy in TCRdb shows in-frame clones only, minus some. The sample lists approximately 39,000 clones; approximately 90% were seen once. The sample here was CD4+ or CD8+ T cells sorted from blood, taken in a trial of the OX40 agonist ivuxolimab. These receptors came from an adult with an advanced solid tumor such as melanoma, head and neck, liver or kidney cancer.

The V call is TRBV6-1, the J call TRBJ1-1; no reliable D call. Germline V gives CDR1 MNHNS, CDR2 SASEGT. The germline V and J ends were trimmed by 4 bases and 4 bases, with 10 bases remaining between them. The length of the CDR3 is 13 residues. CDR3: CASSGYKGTEAFF. The CDR3 nucleotides are TGTGCCAGCAGTGGGTACAAAGGCACTGAAGCTTTCTTT.

This chain connects TRBV19 to TRBJ2-7, with 8 bases fitting TRBD2. Germline V lookup: CDR1 LNHDA, CDR2 SQIVND (reference sequence). The CDR3 has 13 amino acids. The trim removed 5 bases at V and 6 bases at J, leaving 6 bases unmatched. The CDR3 here is CASSYGLATEQYF. DNA of the CDR3: TGTGCCAGTAGTTACGGACTAGCAACCGAGCAGTACTTC.

The V gene is TRBV19, the J gene TRBJ2-1; perhaps TRBD2 as D (6 bases). Trimming left V 4 bases short and J 3 bases short, with 22 bases between. CDR3 length: 18 residues. Looked up from germline, CDR1 is LNHDA and CDR2 is SQIVND (reference sequence). The CDR3 spells CASSRTIRSGSVYNEQFF. The CDR3 bases are TGTGCCAGTAGTAGAACGATTCGGAGCGGGTCTGTCTACAATGAGCAGTTCTTC.

The chain links TRBV4-1 to TRBJ2-3; 10 bases fit TRBD2. From germline, CDR1 is MGHRA and CDR2 YSYEKL. V was pared by 1 base and J by 6 bases, with 4 bases of the junction left unmatched. This CDR3 contains 15 residues. The CDR3 loop reads CASSQVLAGADTQYF. The CDR3 DNA is TGCGCCAGCAGCCAAGTGCTAGCGGGAGCCGATACGCAGTATTTT.

The V call is TRBV7-6, the J call TRBJ2-7; D may be TRBD2 (5 bases). Between the trimmed V and J ends, which lost 5 bases and 3 bases, there was a span of 14 bases. Germline CDR1 reads SGHVS; CDR2 reads FNYEAQ. The CDR3 contains 14 residues. CDR3 region: CASSPAGGSYEQYF. The CDR3, as DNA: TGTGCCAGCAGCCCCGCAGGAGGAAGCTACGAGCAGTACTTC. Based on the CDR3 plus reference TRBV7-6 and TRBJ2-7, the full variable domain is GAGVSQSPRYKVTKRGQDVALRCDPISGHVSLYWYRQALGQGPEFLTYFNYEAQQDKSGLPNDRFSAERPEGSISTLTIQRTEQRDSAMYRCASSPAGGSYEQYFGPGTRLTVT.

The rearrangement joins TRBV6-5 to TRBJ1-2; 7 bases are shared with TRBD1. V lost 2 bases to trimming and J lost 2 bases; unmatched junction nucleotides: 5. Germline lookup yields CDR1 MNHEY and CDR2 SVGAGI. The CDR3 totals 15 residues. CDR3 protein: CASSYQGGANYGYTF. DNA of the CDR3: TGTGCCAGCAGTTACCAGGGGGGGGCGAACTATGGCTACACCTTC.

By frequency in the sample, this clone is medium-sized. The chain joins TRBV20-1 to TRBJ2-5; D gene unclear. Germline assignment: CDR1 DFQATT and CDR2 SNEGSKA (reference sequence). The CDR3 runs to 10 residues. V lost 1 base and J lost 10, with 7 bases in between. In DNA, the CDR3 is TGCAGTGCTAGAGTCACAATCCAGTACTTC. It specifies CSARVTIQYF.

The chain combines TRBV4-1 with TRBJ2-2, with unresolved D. Germline V CDR1 and CDR2: MGHRA, YSYEKL. This CDR3 comprises 14 residues. The germline V and J ends were trimmed by 0 bases and 6 bases, with 8 bases remaining between them. CDR3 DNA: TGCGCCAGCAGCCAAGAGGGTGTATCCGGGGAGCTGTTTTTT. It encodes CASSQEGVSGELFF.

The rearrangement uses TRBV5-1 and TRBJ2-3; 12 positions agree with TRBD2. From germline, CDR1 is SGHRS and CDR2 YFSETQ. CDR3 size: 15 residues. The junction had 2 bases not matched to a gene; V was cut back by 4 bases and J by 2 bases. The CDR3 sequence: CASSRTSGITDTQYF. In nucleotides, the CDR3 is TGCGCCAGCAGCCGGACTAGCGGGATCACAGATACGCAGTATTTT.

The chain recombines TRBV10-3 with TRBJ2-3; 11 nucleotides agree with TRBD2. The J segment lost 4 bases and the V segment lost 2 bases, leaving 11 bases of the junction unmatched. Germline-derived CDR1 and CDR2 are ENHRY and SYGVKD. The CDR3 runs 18 residues. CDR3 bases: TGTGCCATCAGTGAGGGTCCTAGCGGGAGGTCGGGCGCAGATACGCAGTATTTT. Protein: CAISEGPSGRSGADTQYF.

This clone was observed a few times. The chain links TRBV7-9 to TRBJ2-2; D remains unclear. Germline V lookup: CDR1 SEHNR, CDR2 FQNEAQ (reference sequence). This CDR3 region has 14 residues. V was trimmed by 3 bases and J by 1 base, leaving 6 bases between them. CDR3 loop: CASSFRLNTGELFF. CDR3 sequence (DNA): TGTGCCAGCAGCTTTCGACTGAACACCGGGGAGCTGTTTTTT.

The chain recombines TRBV28 with TRBJ2-1; no firm D call. Per the germline V gene, CDR1 is MDHEN and CDR2 is SYDVKM. V lost 1 base to trimming and J lost 3 bases, with 10 bases between them. This CDR3 is 15 amino acids long. The CDR3 reads CASSLSAESYNEQFF. CDR3 nucleotides: TGTGCCAGCAGTTTATCCGCGGAAAGCTACAATGAGCAGTTCTTC.

This chain uses TRBV27 with TRBJ2-3; 9 nucleotides match TRBD2. The CDR3 length is 14 residues. Germline CDR1 MNHEY, CDR2 SMNVEV (reference sequence). The junction had 5 bases not matched to a gene; V was cut back by 4 bases and J by 6 bases. The CDR3 bases are TGTGCCAGCAGTTGGGGACTAGCATTCGATACGCAGTATTTT. This translates into CASSWGLAFDTQYF.

The chain joins TRBV7-6 to TRBJ2-5; no clear D gene. From germline, CDR1 is SGHVS and CDR2 FNYEAQ. The CDR3 spans 15 residues. The V gene lost 5 bases and the J gene lost 5 bases, with 18 bases spanning the gap. The DNA for the CDR3 is TGTGCCAGCAGCCCAGAGGTGCTAGGCTGGGAGACCCAGTACTTC. Translated, it gives CASSPEVLGWETQYF.

This clone was seen a few times. The chain recombines TRBV5-1 with TRBJ2-7; D not certain. Looked up from germline, CDR1 is SGHRS and CDR2 is YFSETQ. V was cut by 2 bases and J by 2 bases, with 8 bases left in between. CDR3 length: 13 amino acids. As DNA, the CDR3 is TGCGCCAGCAGCTTTAGCAGTCCCTACGAGCAGTACTTC. It encodes CASSFSSPYEQYF. The variable domain in full, with the rest retrieved from reference TRBV5-1 and TRBJ2-7, is KAGVTQTPRYLIKTRGQQVTLSCSPISGHRSVSWYQQTPGQGLQFLFEYFSETQRNKGNFPGRFSGRQFSNSRSEMNVSTLELGDSALYLCASSFSSPYEQYFGPGTRLTVT.

The V call is TRBV25-1, the J call TRBJ2-1; D perhaps matches TRBD1 (5 bases). CDR1 is MGHDK, CDR2 SYGVNS, per germline. Deletions cut 6 bases from V and 4 bases from J, with 16 bases between. The CDR3 has 15 residues. The CDR3 spells CASSSMLGDYNEQFF. DNA for the CDR3: TGTGCCAGCAGCTCCATGCTAGGGGATTACAATGAGCAGTTCTTC.

The DNA for the CDR3 is TGTGCCAGCAGCCCCTGGGGGGGCCGGGAGACCGGGGAGCTGTTTTTT. Translating it yields CASSPWGGRETGELFF. The chain carries TRBV11-3 and TRBJ2-2, with D maybe TRBD2 (7 bases). The CDR3 consists of 16 residues. V was pared by 5 bases and J by 5 bases, with 18 bases between. Germline CDR1 and CDR2: SGHNT and YENEEA.

This chain joins TRBV9 and TRBJ2-1, with D hard to call. This CDR3 is built from 15 residues. Deletions cut 4 bases from V and 0 bases from J, with 11 bases between. Germline V gives CDR1 SGDLS, CDR2 YYNGEE. As DNA, the CDR3 is TGTGCCAGCAGCCCCCGTCTGAGCTCCTACAATGAGCAGTTCTTC. The encoded protein is CASSPRLSSYNEQFF.

The chain links TRBV10-3 to TRBJ2-7; D may be TRBD1 (5 bases). The CDR3 runs to 13 residues. The V end lost 6 bases, the J end lost 3 bases, and 12 bases lay between the germline ends. The V gene's germline CDR1 is ENHRY and CDR2 SYGVKD. The CDR3 sequence: CAISSQGYYEQYF. The CDR3 nucleotides read TGTGCCATCAGCTCCCAGGGCTACTACGAGCAGTACTTC.

The chain couples TRBV4-1 to TRBJ1-5; D might be TRBD1 (6 bases). The V end lost 1 base, the J end lost 6 bases, and 16 bases lay between the germline ends. Germline-derived CDR1 and CDR2 are MGHRA and YSYEKL. The CDR3 contains 16 residues. The chain's CDR3 is CASSQVISDSRQPQHF. CDR3 in DNA: TGCGCCAGCAGCCAAGTAATTTCGGACAGTCGTCAGCCCCAGCATTTT.

The CDR3 protein is CASRPATSYNEQFF. The DNA for the CDR3 is TGTGCCAGCAGACCGGCTACCTCCTACAATGAGCAGTTCTTC. V gene TRBV28 combines with J gene TRBJ2-1; D is unresolved. V was pared by 6 bases and J by 0 bases, with 9 bases between. The germline CDR1 and CDR2 sequences are MDHEN and SYDVKM. This CDR3 spans 14 amino acids.

The CDR3, as DNA: TGTGCCAGCCGGACAGGGGGTCAATACGAGCAGTACTTC. Translating gives CASRTGGQYEQYF. The chain is built from TRBV11-1 and TRBJ2-7, with 10 bases fitting TRBD1. From germline, CDR1 is SGHAT and CDR2 FQDESV (reference sequence). The V gene end was trimmed by 8 bases and the J gene end by 4 bases; junction bases not matched to a gene: 5. The CDR3 covers 13 residues.

The chain links TRBV14 to TRBJ2-5; D is unclear. The CDR3 is made up of 11 amino acids. Germline V gene sequence: CDR1 SGHDN, CDR2 FVKESK. V lost 0 bases and J 5 bases, leaving 1 base between the germline ends. This CDR3 is CASSQEETQYF. Written as DNA, the CDR3 is TGTGCCAGCAGCCAAGAGGAGACCCAGTACTTC.

V is TRBV29-1 and J is TRBJ2-2, with 7 nucleotides matching TRBD2. The CDR3 covers 15 residues. Germline CDR1 is SQVTM and CDR2 is ANQGSEA. Germline trimming cut 3 bases from V and 2 bases from J; bases unmatched to any gene: 6. The chain's CDR3 is CSVDVAGVNTGELFF. CDR3 coding DNA: TGCAGCGTTGATGTGGCGGGAGTAAACACCGGGGAGCTGTTTTTT.